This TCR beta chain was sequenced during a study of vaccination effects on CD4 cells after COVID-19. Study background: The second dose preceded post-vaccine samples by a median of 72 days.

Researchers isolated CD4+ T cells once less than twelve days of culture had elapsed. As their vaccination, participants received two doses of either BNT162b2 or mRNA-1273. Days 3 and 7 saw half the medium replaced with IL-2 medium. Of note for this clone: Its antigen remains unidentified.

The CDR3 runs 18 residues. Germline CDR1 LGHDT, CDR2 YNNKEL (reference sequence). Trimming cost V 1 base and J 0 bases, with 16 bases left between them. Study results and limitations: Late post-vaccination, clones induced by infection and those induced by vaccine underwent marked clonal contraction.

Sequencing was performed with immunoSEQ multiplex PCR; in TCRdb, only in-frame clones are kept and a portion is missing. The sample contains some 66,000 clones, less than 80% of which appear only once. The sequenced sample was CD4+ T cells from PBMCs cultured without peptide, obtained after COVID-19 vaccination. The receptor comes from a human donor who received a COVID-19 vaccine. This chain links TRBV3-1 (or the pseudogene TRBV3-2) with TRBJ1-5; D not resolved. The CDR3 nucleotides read TGTGCCAGCAGCCAAGGGATCGGGCCTCCCTATAGCAATCAGCCCCAGCATTTT. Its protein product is CASSQGIGPPYSNQPQHF.